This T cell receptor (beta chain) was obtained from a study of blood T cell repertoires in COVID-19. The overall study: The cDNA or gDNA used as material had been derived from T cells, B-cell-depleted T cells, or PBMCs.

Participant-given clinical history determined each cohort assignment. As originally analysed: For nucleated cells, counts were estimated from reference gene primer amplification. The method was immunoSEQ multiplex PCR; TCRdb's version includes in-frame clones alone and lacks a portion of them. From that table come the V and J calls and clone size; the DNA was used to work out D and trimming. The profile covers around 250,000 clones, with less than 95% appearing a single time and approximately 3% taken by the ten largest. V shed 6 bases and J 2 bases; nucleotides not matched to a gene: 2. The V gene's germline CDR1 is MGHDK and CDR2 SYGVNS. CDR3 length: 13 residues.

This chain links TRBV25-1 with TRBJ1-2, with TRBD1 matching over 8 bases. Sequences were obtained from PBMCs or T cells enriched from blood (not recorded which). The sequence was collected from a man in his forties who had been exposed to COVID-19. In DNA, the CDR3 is TGTGCCAGCAGCCGACAGGGGAACTATGGCTACACCTTC. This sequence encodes CASSRQGNYGYTF.